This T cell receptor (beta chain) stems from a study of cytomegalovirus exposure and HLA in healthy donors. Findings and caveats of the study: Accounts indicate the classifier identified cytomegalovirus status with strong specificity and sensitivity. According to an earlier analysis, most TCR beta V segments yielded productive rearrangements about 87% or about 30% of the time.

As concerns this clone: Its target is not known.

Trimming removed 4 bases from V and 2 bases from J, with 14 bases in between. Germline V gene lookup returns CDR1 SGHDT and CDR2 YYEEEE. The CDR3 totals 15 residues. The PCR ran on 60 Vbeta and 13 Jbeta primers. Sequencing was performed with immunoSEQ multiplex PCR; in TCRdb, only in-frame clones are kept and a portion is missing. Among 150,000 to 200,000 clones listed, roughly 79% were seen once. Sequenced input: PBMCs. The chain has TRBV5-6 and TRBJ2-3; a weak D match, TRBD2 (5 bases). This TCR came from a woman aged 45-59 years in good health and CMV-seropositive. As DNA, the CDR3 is TGTGCCAGCAGCGTCGACTATCTTATCACAGATACGCAGTATTTT. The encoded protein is CASSVDYLITDTQYF.